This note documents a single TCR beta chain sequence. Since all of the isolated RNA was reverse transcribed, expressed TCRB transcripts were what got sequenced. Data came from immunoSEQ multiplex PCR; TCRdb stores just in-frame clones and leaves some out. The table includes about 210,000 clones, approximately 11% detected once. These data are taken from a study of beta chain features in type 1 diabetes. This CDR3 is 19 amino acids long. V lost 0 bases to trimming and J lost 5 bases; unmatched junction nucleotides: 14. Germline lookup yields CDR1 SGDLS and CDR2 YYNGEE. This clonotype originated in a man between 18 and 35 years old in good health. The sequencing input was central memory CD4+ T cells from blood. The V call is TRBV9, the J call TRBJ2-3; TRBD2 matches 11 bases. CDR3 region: CASSVGRLAGGPPGDTQYF. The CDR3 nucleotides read TGTGCCAGCAGCGTAGGGCGGCTAGCGGGAGGACCGCCGGGAGATACGCAGTATTTT.